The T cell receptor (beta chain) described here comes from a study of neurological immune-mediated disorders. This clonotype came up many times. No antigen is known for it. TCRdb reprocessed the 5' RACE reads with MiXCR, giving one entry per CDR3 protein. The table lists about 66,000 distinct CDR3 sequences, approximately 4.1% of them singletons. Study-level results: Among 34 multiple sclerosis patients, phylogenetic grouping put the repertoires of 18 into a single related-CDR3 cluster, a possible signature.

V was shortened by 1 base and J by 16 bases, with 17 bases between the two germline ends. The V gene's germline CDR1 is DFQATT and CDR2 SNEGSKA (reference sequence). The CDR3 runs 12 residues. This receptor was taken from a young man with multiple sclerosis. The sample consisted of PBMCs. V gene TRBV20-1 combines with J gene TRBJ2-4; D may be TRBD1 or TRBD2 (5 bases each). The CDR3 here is CSARAGGEGFYF. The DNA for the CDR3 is TGCAGTGCTAGAGCTGGGGGAGAGGGTTTTTACTTC.